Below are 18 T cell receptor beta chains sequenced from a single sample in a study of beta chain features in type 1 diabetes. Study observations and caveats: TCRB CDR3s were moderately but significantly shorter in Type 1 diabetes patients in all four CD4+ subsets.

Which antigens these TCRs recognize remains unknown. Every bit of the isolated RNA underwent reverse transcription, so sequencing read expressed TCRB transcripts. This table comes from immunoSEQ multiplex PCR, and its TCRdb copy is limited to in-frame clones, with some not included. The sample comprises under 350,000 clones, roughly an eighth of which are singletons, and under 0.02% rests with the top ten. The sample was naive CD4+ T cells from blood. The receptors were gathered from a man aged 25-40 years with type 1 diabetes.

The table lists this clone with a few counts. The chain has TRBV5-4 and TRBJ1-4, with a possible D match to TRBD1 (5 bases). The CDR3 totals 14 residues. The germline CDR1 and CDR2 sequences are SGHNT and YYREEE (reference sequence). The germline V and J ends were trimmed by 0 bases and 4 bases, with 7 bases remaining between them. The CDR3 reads CASSLGQHNEKLFF. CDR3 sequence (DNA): TGTGCCAGCAGCTTGGGACAGCATAATGAAAAACTGTTTTTT.

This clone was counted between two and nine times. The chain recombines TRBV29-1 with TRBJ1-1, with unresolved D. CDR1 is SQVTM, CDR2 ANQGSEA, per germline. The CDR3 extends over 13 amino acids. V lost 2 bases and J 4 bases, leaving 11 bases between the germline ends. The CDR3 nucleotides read TGCAGCGTTGAAAACCAGGCCGGCACTGAAGCTTTCTTT. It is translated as CSVENQAGTEAFF.

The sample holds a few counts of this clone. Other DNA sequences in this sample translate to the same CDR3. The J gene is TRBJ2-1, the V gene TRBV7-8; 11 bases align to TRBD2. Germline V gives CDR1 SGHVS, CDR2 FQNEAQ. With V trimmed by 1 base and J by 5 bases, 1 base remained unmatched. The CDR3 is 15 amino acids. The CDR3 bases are TGTGCCAGCAGCTTAGGACTAGCGGGAAACAATGAGCAGTTCTTC. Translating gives CASSLGLAGNNEQFF.

The CDR3 DNA is TGCGCCAGCAGCCAAGACAACGCAGGGGGCAATCAGCCCCAGCATTTT. Residues: CASSQDNAGGNQPQHF. This chain links TRBV4-1 with TRBJ1-5; D is perhaps TRBD1 (6 bases). The V and J ends lost 0 bases and 2 bases respectively, with 11 bases between them. CDR3 size: 16 residues. Germline V CDR1 and CDR2: MGHRA, YSYEKL.

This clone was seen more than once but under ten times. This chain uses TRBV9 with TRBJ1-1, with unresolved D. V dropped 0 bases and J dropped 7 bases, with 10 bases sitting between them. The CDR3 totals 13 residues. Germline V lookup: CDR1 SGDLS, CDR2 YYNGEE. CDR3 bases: TGTGCCAGCAGCGTAGTTTATCGGGTTGAAGCTTTCTTT. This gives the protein CASSVVYRVEAFF. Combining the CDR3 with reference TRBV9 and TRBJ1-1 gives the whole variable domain DSGVTQTPKHLITATGQRVTLRCSPRSGDLSVYWYQQSLDQGLQFLIQYYNGEERAKGNILERFSAQQFPDLHSELNLSSLELGDSALYFCASSVVYRVEAFFGQGTRLTVV.

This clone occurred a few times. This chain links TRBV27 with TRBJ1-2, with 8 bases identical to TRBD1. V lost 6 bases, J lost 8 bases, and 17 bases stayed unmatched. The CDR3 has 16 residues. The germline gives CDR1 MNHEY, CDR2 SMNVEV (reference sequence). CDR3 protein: CASSSLLRTGHRGYTF. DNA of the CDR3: TGTGCCAGCAGCAGTTTACTTCGGACAGGGCACCGCGGCTACACCTTC.

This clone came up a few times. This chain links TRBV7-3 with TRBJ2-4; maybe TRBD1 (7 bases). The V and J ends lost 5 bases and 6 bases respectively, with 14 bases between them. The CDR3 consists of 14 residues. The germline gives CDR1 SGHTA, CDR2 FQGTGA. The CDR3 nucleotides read TGTGCCAGCAGCGACAGGGCGGAGGGAAACATTCAGTACTTC. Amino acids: CASSDRAEGNIQYF.

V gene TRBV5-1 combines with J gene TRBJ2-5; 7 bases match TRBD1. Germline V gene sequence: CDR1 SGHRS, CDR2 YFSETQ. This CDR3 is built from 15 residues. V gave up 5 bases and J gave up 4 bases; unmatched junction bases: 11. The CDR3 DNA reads TGCGCCAGCAGTGGGACAGCTGGTTCGCGAGAGACCCAGTACTTC. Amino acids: CASSGTAGSRETQYF. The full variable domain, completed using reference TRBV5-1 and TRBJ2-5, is KAGVTQTPRYLIKTRGQQVTLSCSPISGHRSVSWYQQTPGQGLQFLFEYFSETQRNKGNFPGRFSGRQFSNSRSEMNVSTLELGDSALYLCASSGTAGSRETQYFGPGTRLLVL.

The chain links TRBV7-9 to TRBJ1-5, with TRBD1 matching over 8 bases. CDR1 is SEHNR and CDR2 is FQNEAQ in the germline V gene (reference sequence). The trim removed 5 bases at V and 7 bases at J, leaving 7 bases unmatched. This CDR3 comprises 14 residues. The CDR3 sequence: CASSKTGGGQPQHF. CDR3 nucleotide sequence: TGTGCCAGCAGCAAAACAGGGGGAGGACAGCCCCAGCATTTT.

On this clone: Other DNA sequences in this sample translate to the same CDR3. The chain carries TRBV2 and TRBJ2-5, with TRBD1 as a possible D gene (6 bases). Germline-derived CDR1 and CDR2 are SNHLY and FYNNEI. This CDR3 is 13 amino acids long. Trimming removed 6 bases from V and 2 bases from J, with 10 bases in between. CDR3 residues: CASSRDTQETQYF. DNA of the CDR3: TGTGCCAGCAGCCGGGACACACAAGAGACCCAGTACTTC.

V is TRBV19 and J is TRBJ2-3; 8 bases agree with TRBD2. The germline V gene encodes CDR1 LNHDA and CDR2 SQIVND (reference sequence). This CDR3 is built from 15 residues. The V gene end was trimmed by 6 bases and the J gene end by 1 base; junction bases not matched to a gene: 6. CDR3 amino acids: CASSLLAAGTDTQYF. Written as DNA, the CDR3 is TGTGCCAGTAGCCTACTAGCGGCCGGCACAGATACGCAGTATTTT.

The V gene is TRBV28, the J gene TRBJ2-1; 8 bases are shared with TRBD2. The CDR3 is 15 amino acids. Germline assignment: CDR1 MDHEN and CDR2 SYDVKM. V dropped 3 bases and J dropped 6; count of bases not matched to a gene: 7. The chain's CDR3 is CASSLGGTRRNEQFF. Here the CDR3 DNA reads TGTGCCAGCAGTTTGGGAGGGACTAGGCGCAATGAGCAGTTCTTC.

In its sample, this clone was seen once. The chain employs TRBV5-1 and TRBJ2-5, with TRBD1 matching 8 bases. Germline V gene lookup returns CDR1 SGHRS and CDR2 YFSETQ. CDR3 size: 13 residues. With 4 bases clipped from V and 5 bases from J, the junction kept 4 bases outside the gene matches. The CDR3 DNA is TGCGCCAGCAGCGGGGACAGGTGGGAGACCCAGTACTTC. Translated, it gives CASSGDRWETQYF. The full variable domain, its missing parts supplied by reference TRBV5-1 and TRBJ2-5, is KAGVTQTPRYLIKTRGQQVTLSCSPISGHRSVSWYQQTPGQGLQFLFEYFSETQRNKGNFPGRFSGRQFSNSRSEMNVSTLELGDSALYLCASSGDRWETQYFGPGTRLLVL.

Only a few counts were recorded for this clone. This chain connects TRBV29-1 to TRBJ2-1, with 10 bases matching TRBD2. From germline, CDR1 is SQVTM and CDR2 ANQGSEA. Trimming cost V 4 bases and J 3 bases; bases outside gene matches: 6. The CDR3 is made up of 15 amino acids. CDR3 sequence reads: CSVAASSGGYNEQFF. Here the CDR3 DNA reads TGCAGCGTTGCGGCGTCTAGCGGGGGCTACAATGAGCAGTTCTTC.

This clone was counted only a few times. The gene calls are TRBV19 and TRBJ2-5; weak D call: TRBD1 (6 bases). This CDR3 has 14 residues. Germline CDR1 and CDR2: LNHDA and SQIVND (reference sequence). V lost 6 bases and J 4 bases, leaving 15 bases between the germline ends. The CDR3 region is CASSKDRGGETQYF. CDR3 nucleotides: TGTGCCAGTAGCAAGGACAGAGGAGGAGAGACCCAGTACTTC.

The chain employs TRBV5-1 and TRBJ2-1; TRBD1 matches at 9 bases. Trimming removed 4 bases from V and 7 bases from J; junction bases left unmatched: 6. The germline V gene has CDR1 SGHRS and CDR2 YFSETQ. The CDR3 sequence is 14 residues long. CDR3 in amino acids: CASSPRDRVNEQFF. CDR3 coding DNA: TGCGCCAGCAGCCCCCGGGACAGGGTTAATGAGCAGTTCTTC.

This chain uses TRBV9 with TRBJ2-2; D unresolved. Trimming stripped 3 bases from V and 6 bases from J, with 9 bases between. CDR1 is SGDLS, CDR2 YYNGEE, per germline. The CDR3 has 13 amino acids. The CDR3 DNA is TGTGCCAGCAGCGCTTCCCCCCCCGGGGAGCTGTTTTTT. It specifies CASSASPPGELFF.

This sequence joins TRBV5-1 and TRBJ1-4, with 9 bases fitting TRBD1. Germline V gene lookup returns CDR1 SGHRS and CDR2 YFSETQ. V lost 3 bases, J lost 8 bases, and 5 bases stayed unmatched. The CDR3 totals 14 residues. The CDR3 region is CASSYTGGGEKLFF. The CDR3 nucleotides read TGCGCCAGCAGCTATACAGGGGGCGGAGAAAAACTGTTTTTT. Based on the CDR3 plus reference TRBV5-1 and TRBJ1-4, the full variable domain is KAGVTQTPRYLIKTRGQQVTLSCSPISGHRSVSWYQQTPGQGLQFLFEYFSETQRNKGNFPGRFSGRQFSNSRSEMNVSTLELGDSALYLCASSYTGGGEKLFFGSGTQLSVL.